Listed below are T cell receptor beta chains from one sample, sequenced in a study of T cell repertoires in cytomegalovirus infection. TCRdb redid the calling of the reads with MiXCR, one entry per CDR3 protein. The table has about 740,000 distinct CDR3 sequences, 35% seen once. Sequenced material: PBMCs. The source is a human donor in good health (CMV status not recorded). Some clones in this sample may be carry-over from other donors' samples. Each CDR3 is given without its conserved first and last residue. D genes are given only for firm matches.

CDR3 protein: ASSRQGVGYEQY; J gene: TRBJ2-7; V gene: TRBV27; D gene: TRBD1
CDR3 protein: ASSSGGASEPQH; J gene: TRBJ1-5; V gene: TRBV28; D gene: .
CDR3 protein: ASSDPRNYGYT; J gene: TRBJ1-2; V gene: TRBV6-5; D gene: .
CDR3 protein: ASYRIQPLGFGNTIY; J gene: TRBJ1-3; V gene: TRBV12-3/TRBV12-4; D gene: .
CDR3 protein: SAGAGGTDTQY; J gene: TRBJ2-3; V gene: TRBV20-1; D gene: .
CDR3 protein: ASSQEGAGLQPQH; J gene: TRBJ1-5; V gene: TRBV4-2; D gene: .
CDR3 protein: ASLDSGATYEQY; J gene: TRBJ2-7; V gene: TRBV6-2/TRBV6-3; D gene: TRBD2
CDR3 protein: ASTGTGTRTEKLF; J gene: TRBJ1-4; V gene: TRBV2; D gene: .
CDR3 protein: ASSVPGARSYEQY; J gene: TRBJ2-7; V gene: TRBV5-6; D gene: .
CDR3 protein: ASSLRIVEQY; J gene: TRBJ2-7; V gene: TRBV28; D gene: .
CDR3 protein: ASKRQGTNTEAF; J gene: TRBJ1-1; V gene: TRBV6-8; D gene: .
CDR3 protein: ASSLDVTGRHYGYT; J gene: TRBJ1-2; V gene: TRBV5-4; D gene: TRBD1
CDR3 protein: ASSEDSGVWEF; J gene: TRBJ2-1; V gene: TRBV2; D gene: TRBD2
CDR3 protein: ASSPFRETGGIGSNIQY; J gene: TRBJ2-4; V gene: TRBV5-1; D gene: .
CDR3 protein: ASSFTSGSFYEQY; J gene: TRBJ2-7; V gene: TRBV5-6; D gene: TRBD2
CDR3 protein: ASTFRDRDTGELF; J gene: TRBJ2-2; V gene: TRBV7-2; D gene: TRBD1
CDR3 protein: ASSLTPTLVPKLTEAF; J gene: TRBJ1-1; V gene: TRBV27; D gene: .
CDR3 protein: ASSLASVSTDTQY; J gene: TRBJ2-3; V gene: TRBV6-5; D gene: .
CDR3 protein: ASSLRGHQPQH; J gene: TRBJ1-5; V gene: TRBV12-3/TRBV12-4; D gene: TRBD1
CDR3 protein: ASNNRGYGYEQY; J gene: TRBJ2-7; V gene: TRBV7-2; D gene: TRBD1
CDR3 protein: ASRLAGGVYEQY; J gene: TRBJ2-7; V gene: TRBV2; D gene: TRBD2
CDR3 protein: ASSPSPGVASEQF; J gene: TRBJ2-1; V gene: TRBV9; D gene: .
CDR3 protein: ASSEGLGGELF; J gene: TRBJ2-2; V gene: TRBV2; D gene: TRBD2